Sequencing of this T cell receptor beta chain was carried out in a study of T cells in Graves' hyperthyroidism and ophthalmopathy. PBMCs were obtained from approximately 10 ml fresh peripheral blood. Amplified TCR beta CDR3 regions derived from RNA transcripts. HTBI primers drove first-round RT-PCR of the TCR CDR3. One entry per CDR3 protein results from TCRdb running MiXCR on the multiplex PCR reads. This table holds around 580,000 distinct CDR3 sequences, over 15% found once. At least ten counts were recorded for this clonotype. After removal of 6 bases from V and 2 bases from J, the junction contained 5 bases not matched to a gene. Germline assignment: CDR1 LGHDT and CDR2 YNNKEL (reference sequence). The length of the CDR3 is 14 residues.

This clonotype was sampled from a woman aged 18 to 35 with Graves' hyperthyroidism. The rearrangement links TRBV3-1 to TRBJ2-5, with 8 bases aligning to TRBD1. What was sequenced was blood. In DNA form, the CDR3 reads TGTGCCAGCAGTCATACAGGGGGTCAAGAGACCCAGTACTTC. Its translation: CASSHTGGQETQYF.